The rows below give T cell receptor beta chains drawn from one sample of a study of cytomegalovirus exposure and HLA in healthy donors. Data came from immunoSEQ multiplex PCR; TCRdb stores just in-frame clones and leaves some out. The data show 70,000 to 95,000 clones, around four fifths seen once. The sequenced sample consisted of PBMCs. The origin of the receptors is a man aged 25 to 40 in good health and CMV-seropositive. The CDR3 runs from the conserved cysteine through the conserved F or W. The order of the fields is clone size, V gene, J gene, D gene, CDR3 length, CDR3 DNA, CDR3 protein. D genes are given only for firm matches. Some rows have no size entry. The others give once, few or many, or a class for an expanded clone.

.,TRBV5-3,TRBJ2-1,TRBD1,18,TGTGCCAGAAGCTTGCCCCCCAGGGGGCGCGATAGTCCCAAAAGGCAGTTCTTC,CARSLPPRGRDSPKRQFF
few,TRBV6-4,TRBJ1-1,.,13,TGTGCCAGCAGTGAAACAGGGAACACTGAAGCTTTCTTT,CASSETGNTEAFF
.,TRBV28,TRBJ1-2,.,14,TGTGCCAGCAGTTTATATCCGGAGTACTATGGCTACACCTTC,CASSLYPEYYGYTF
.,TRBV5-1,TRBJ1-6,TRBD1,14,TGCGCCAGCAGTCTTCCAGGGGGCGATTCACCCCTCCACTTT,CASSLPGGDSPLHF
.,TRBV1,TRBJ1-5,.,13,TGCACCGGGACAGGGGGCGGCGGTCAGCCCCAGCATTTT,CTGTGGGGQPQHF
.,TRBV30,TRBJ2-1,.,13,TGTGCCTGGGGCTGGAGCTCCTACAATGAGCAGTTCTTC,CAWGWSSYNEQFF
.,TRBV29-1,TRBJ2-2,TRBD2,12,TGCAGCGTTGGCGGACTAGCCGGGGAGCTGTTTTTT,CSVGGLAGELFF
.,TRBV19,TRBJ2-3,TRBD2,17,TGTGCCAGTAGTTGGGGTAGCGGGGGGGAATGGACAGATACGCAGTATTTT,CASSWGSGGEWTDTQYF
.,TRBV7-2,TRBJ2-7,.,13,TGTGCCAGCAGCTTAGCCGGGGCCTACGAGCAGTACTTC,CASSLAGAYEQYF
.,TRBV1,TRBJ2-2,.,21,TGCACCAGCAGCCAAGATCCCAGGGGTTCTGACAGAAAGGGGAACACCGGGGAGCTGTTTTTT,CTSSQDPRGSDRKGNTGELFF
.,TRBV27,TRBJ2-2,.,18,TGTGCCAGCAGTTTAGCCCATCGCCTCGGCAGGGTCACCGGGGAGCTGTTTTTT,CASSLAHRLGRVTGELFF
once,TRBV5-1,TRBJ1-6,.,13,TGCGCCAGCAGCTTGGTTCAGGGATCACCCCTCCACTTT,CASSLVQGSPLHF
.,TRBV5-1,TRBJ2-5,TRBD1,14,TGCGCCAGCAGGCCACAGGGGGCAGGGGAGACCCAGTACTTC,CASRPQGAGETQYF
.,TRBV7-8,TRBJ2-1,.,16,TGTGCCAGCAGCTTAATGGCGGCTAGCGCATACAATGAGCAGTTCTTC,CASSLMAASAYNEQFF
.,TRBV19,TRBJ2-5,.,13,TGTGCCAGTAGTATTTGGCAGGAAGAGACCCAGTACTTC,CASSIWQEETQYF
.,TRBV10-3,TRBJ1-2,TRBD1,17,TGTGCCATCAACGAACAGGGGCCTAGCCCTGCTAACTATGGCTACACCTTC,CAINEQGPSPANYGYTF
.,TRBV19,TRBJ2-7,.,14,TGTGCCAGTAGTATCTCCATGGCCTGGCGGGAGCAGTACTTC,CASSISMAWREQYF
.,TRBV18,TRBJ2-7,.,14,TGTGCCAGCGCCCCCACGGGGTCTTCCTACGAGCAGTACTTC,CASAPTGSSYEQYF
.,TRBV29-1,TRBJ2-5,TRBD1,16,TGCAGCGTTGAAGCGGGCAGGGGGACGGTACAAGAGACCCAGTACTTC,CSVEAGRGTVQETQYF
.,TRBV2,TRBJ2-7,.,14,TGTGCCAGCAGCGCCCTCCGAACAGGCGGCGAGCAGTACTTC,CASSALRTGGEQYF
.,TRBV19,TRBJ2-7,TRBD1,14,TGTGCCAGTAGTCACCACAGGGGACGCTACGAGCAGTACTTC,CASSHHRGRYEQYF
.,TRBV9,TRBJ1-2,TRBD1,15,TGTGCCAGCAGCGTAACCGGGACAGGGATGTATGGCTACACCTTC,CASSVTGTGMYGYTF
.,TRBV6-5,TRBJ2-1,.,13,TGTGCCAGCGCGGCAGTCTCCTACAATGAGCAGTTCTTC,CASAAVSYNEQFF
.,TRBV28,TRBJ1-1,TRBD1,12,TGTGCCAGCAGGACAGGGGCCACTGAAGCTTTCTTT,CASRTGATEAFF
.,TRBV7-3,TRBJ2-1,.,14,TGTGCCAGCAGCTTATTTTCCGGGTTGGATGAGCAGTTCTTC,CASSLFSGLDEQFF
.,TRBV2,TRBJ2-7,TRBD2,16,TGTGCCAGCAGTGAGATTAAGCGGGGGTATTCCTACGAGCAGTACTTC,CASSEIKRGYSYEQYF
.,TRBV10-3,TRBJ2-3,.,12,TGTGCCATCGGGGGCCGCACAGATACGCAGTATTTT,CAIGGRTDTQYF
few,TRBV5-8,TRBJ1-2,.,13,TGTGCCAGCAGCCTCGACCCCCGACTAGGCTACACCTTC,CASSLDPRLGYTF
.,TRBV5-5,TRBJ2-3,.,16,TGTGCCAGCAGCTTGGCCCTCACAGTTGGCGCAGATACGCAGTATTTT,CASSLALTVGADTQYF